This T cell receptor beta chain stems from a study of cytomegalovirus exposure and HLA in healthy donors (dated by TCRdb to about 2017). Turning to the overall study: An earlier analysis of some 500 of the donors reported 250 to 300 Gb of sequence data and around 120 million unique TCR beta sequences from 190 million or so T cells. In the later analysis, no new phenotypic data were used to find candidate immune exposures; instead, reliance was placed on TCR beta sequences and their occurrence across donors. Using immunosequencing, the study profiled T cell repertoires from about 620 subjects and related those repertoires to cytomegalovirus serostatus. Among approximately 370 genotyped donors of the cohort, an average of around 250,000 unique TCR beta nucleotide sequences was sequenced per donor, of which about 19% were non-productive. Roughly 320 gigabases of sequencing data and around 80 million unique TCR sequences made up an early release that covered 640 HLA-typed donors. HLA typing included class I and class II loci at four-digit resolution. The genetic ancestry cluster associated with self-reported Caucasian donors included 80% to 90% of the roughly 400 genotyped donors. To predict cytomegalovirus infection status, the study brought together high-throughput TCR immunosequencing, statistical association of individual TCRs with disease status, and machine learning. Donor age, sex, ethnicity and CMV serostatus were compiled together with the repertoire data. Genome-wide SNP genotypes for about 60% of the 666 donors were used in a later genetic analysis, which treated that subset as a discovery cohort. The study aimed to test whether cataloging public T cell receptors could reveal signatures of past pathogen exposure. A later analysis re-examined previously published TCR beta repertoires from around 670 donors and added high-resolution HLA genotyping to investigate patterns of TCR occurrence. An earlier analysis of several hundred of the donors used high-throughput TCR beta sequencing to judge whether each TCR beta V gene segment behaved as functional or pseudogenic. Every discovery cohort repertoire had been produced on one sequencing platform. Five DR-DQ haplotypes were handled as single units for association and clustering, since linkage in the cohort was strong. In addition to the first cohort of around 670 subjects, a separate validation cohort of 120 different subjects was used. The number of donors typed differed by locus, with roughly 620-640 for A, B, C, DRB1 and DQB1, roughly 550 for DQA1, over 600 for DPA1, and over 400 for DPB1. Study-wide findings and limitations: Compared with the approximately 720-donor mean, donors in an Asian-associated ancestry cluster had fewer N-insertions in productive TCRs, according to a later genetic analysis. The study gave a list of under 200 TCR beta chains associated with cytomegalovirus. A further reported finding was that TCR beta sequences accurately predicted the HLA-A and HLA-B alleles for most subjects in the first cohort. A later analysis associated around 16,000 TCR beta sequences with specific HLA alleles at a false discovery rate of 0.05. Only TCR beta chains were sequenced in this cohort, and the absence of alpha or paired-chain data limited detectable features. Because some donors lacked HLA typing at each locus, the association tests relied only on the typed subset. For the cohort, immune exposure information was limited to CMV serostatus. Because counts were too low, around 18 rarely observed V segments, including chromosome 9 orphons, were left out of the earlier analysis of over 550 of the donors. According to the authors, the approach could potentially be generalized to other disease states and immunological phenotypes. In a later genetic analysis, a missense DCLRE1C variant was associated with V-gene and J-gene trimming of TCR beta chains, and the association was replicated in an independent cohort. In an earlier analysis of fewer than 750 of the donors, most TCR beta V segments were observed in productive rearrangements about 87% or about 30% of the time, broadly matching IMGT annotations. When HLA alleles, especially DR and DQ, strongly co-occurred, attributing TCR associations to individual alleles was difficult. In a later analysis, the rate of TCR association differed among HLA loci, with DRB1 alleles having the most associated TCRs and HLA-C alleles having the fewest. Correlated functional status among segregating V segments might reflect linkage disequilibrium, but an unknown experimental factor could not be ruled out. The classifier was reported to diagnose cytomegalovirus status with high specificity and sensitivity in both the original and validation cohorts. A cluster of highly shared sequence variants was judged likely to represent a technical artifact of the sequencing pipeline. Across donors, most TCR sequences were observed very rarely, whereas some public TCRs were present in many individuals. Compared with equally common non-associated chains, HLA-associated TCR beta chains in a later analysis were more clonally expanded and had lower generation probabilities. Sequencing depth was assumed to be roughly uniform across donors in the presence/absence analyses, though that assumption may not hold. According to a later analysis, most CMV-associated TCR beta chains appeared to be HLA-restricted, and the HLA associations seemed to be driven largely by CMV exposure. In vitro tests confirmed that three of the cytomegalovirus-associated TCR beta chains recognize cytomegalovirus antigens. According to a later analysis, parvovirus B19, influenza, CMV and Epstein-Barr virus appeared linked to several top co-occurrence clusters.

In total, 600 or so healthy bone marrow donors made up the cohort. All cohort members were sampled while nominally healthy, although unrecorded immune exposures were likely present. The donor tested CMV seronegative and was one of the 352 seronegative cohort members. A peripheral blood sample was provided by each donor, and peripheral blood mononuclear cells were used for TCR beta sequencing. The Qiagen DNeasy Blood Extraction Kit was used to extract genomic DNA from the blood cell samples. Details on this clone: Its specific antigen is unknown. The record has no base qualities; no much larger clone is one base away.

The library was obtained by the immunoSEQ multiplex PCR assay. For the multiplex PCR, a mixture combining 60 forward primers for TCR Vbeta segments and 13 reverse primers for TCR Jbeta segments was used. Amplification of the CDR3 region of rearranged TCR beta genes was performed with a multiplex PCR assay on genomic DNA. The amplified TCR beta libraries were sequenced on the Illumina HiSeq System as 87-base-pair reads. The original methods were these. A later analysis counted 75 million to 100 million unique TCR beta chains across the 666 repertoires, and 10 million to 11 million of these chains were shared by at least two donors. A nearest-neighbor algorithm error-corrected the raw reads and collapsed the reads into unique sequences, merging closely related sequences to remove PCR and sequencing errors. Alignment of CDR3 sequences to IMGT reference sequences was used to assign V, D and J gene segments. For a sequence to be retained, a match of at least six nucleotides to both a V gene segment and a J gene segment was required. A rearrangement counted as productive if the CDR3 had no stop codons and remained in frame with V and J, and every other rearrangement counted as non-productive. CDR3 was defined according to IMGT convention as the region running from the second conserved V-encoded cysteine to the conserved J-encoded phenylalanine. In an earlier analysis of around 540 of the donors, sequences lacking an unambiguous match to a single V gene segment were excluded. In an earlier analysis of several hundred of the donors, V segments were called functional above 56.7% productive rearrangements and were called segregating when the between-donor standard deviation exceeded 5%. To diagnose cytomegalovirus status from the catalog of TCR beta chain sequences, a statistical classification framework was built. In a later analysis, V and J genes were assigned by comparing TCR nucleotide sequences against IMGT/GENE-DB human TR gene sequences. In a later analysis, CDR3 sequences and most-parsimonious VDJ recombination scenarios were assigned using the TCRdist pipeline. In a later analysis, every TCR beta chain was defined by the combination of its CDR3 amino acid sequence and its V-gene family, and reads without a unique V-gene family were dropped. To address suspected cross-contamination and a sequencing artifact, a later analysis removed approximately 590 highly shared, low-generation-probability nucleotide sequences. For each public chain, a later analysis derived a clonal expansion index from normalized ranks of inferred template counts within each repertoire. Generation probabilities in a later analysis came from a VDJ recombination model fitted to out-of-frame rearrangements, and those results were checked against IGoR. A later analysis scored TCR-TCR, TCR-HLA and TCR-CMV co-occurrence with hypergeometric tests, applying a repertoire-size bias correction to TCR pairs. To estimate false discovery rates, a later analysis permuted the HLA or CMV assignments 20 times. In a later analysis, co-occurring TCRs were grouped with DBSCAN, and TCRdist sequence similarity was added when clustering was performed within HLA-allele-positive subsets. Co-occurrence clustering excluded repertoires with fewer than 30,000 or more than 120,000 public chains, plus five with anomalous nucleotide sharing. Sourced from immuneACCESS, this table was stored by TCRdb with only in-frame sequences that have V and J called. A share of the clones is absent; for the studies checked, an unresolved V gene accounts for under half, and the remainder has no known explanation. Clone size and the V and J calls come from that table; the DNA yielded D and trimming. Across this sample there are 85,000 to 100,000 clones, with roughly 70% seen only once. Roughly 2.8% of the sample rests with the top ten.

This clonotype was sampled from a man aged 45-65 years in good health and CMV-seronegative. Sequenced sample: PBMCs.

The CDR3 protein: CASSQGTGSSYNSPLHF. The DNA sequence is given as TGCGCCAGCAGCCAAGGGACAGGGAGCTCCTATAATTCACCCCTCCACTTT. The V gene is TRBV4-3 and the J gene is TRBJ1-6, with 8 central nucleotides matching TRBD1. From the germline V gene, CDR1 is LGHNA and CDR2 is YSLEER. Unmatched junction bases come to 2, with V trimmed by 1 base and J by 0 bases. Reading from cysteine to phenylalanine, the CDR3 counts 17 amino acids. Left in the record is the CDR3 DNA by itself, 51 bases read in frame from the first base.